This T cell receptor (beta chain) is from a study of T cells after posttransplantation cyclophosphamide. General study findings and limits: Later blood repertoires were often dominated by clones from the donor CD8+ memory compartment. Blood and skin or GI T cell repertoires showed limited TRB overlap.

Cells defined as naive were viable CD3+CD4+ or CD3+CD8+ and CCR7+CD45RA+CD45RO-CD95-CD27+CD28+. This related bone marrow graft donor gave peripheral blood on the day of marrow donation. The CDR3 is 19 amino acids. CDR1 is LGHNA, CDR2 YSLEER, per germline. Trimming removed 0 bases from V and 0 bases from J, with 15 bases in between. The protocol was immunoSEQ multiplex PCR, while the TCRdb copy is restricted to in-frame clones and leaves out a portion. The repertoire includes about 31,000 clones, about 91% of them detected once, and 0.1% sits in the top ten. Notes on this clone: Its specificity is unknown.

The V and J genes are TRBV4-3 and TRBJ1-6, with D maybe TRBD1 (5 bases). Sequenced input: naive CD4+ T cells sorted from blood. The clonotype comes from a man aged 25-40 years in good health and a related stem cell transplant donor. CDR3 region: CASSQDRNRLSSYNSPLHF. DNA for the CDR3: TGCGCCAGCAGCCAAGATAGGAACAGGTTGAGCTCCTATAATTCACCCCTCCACTTT.